This record looks at one T cell receptor beta chain sequence and its context. This clone was detected once. This clone's antigen is unknown. No quality values exist for individual bases; no much larger clone is one base distant. The time point label on this specimen signifies: after dendritic cell vaccination, including at tumor progression/relapse. Selection of patients required sufficient residual fresh-frozen tumor tissue and over two years of available survival data. None of the glioblastoma patients carried an isocitrate dehydrogenase mutation, although molecular status otherwise varied. PBMC were collected before vaccination, two weeks after the third vaccination, and at tumor progression if tumor progression occurred. The Qiagen DNeasy Blood extraction Kit was used to extract genomic DNA. The data belong to a study of glioma-infiltrating T cells after dendritic cell vaccination (dated by TCRdb to about 2016). With regard to the full study: The cohort included some 15 glioblastoma patients drawn from Phase I and II dendritic cell vaccination trials, of whom 9 were newly diagnosed and 6 had recurrent disease. Between the early 2000s and the early 2010s, the patients were given dendritic cell vaccination pulsed with autologous tumor lysate. To make the vaccine, monocyte-derived dendritic cells were cultured for approximately 7 days with IL-4 and GM-CSF and then pulsed overnight with autologous tumor lysate. Each patient got three intradermal injections of the dendritic cell vaccine, spaced at biweekly intervals, in the arm below the axilla. In glioblastoma patients vaccinated with dendritic cells, deep sequencing of TCR beta CDR3 regions served to measure tumor-infiltrating lymphocyte content and to compare repertoires between tumor and blood. TCR sequencing metrics, including TIL content and tumor-blood repertoire overlap, were correlated with survival after dendritic cell vaccination.

TCRB CDR3 regions were amplified from about 2 ug genomic DNA, or all available DNA if less, using the immunoSEQ assay. For multiplex PCR, 60 forward primers for TCR V beta segments and 13 reverse primers for J beta segments were used. To estimate reads per starting template, synthetic control templates were spiked into each sample at limiting dilution. The Illumina HiSeq System generated 87 bp sequencing reads. On the authors' methods: To remove PCR and sequencing errors, closely related sequences were merged with a nearest neighbor algorithm. TCR overlap was defined as the percentage of unique tumor TCR beta sequences that were also present in the same patient's peripheral blood. This is the immuneACCESS table as TCRdb keeps it, with only in-frame sequences that have V and J called. A part of the clones is gone; compared with another copy, unresolved V genes explain less than half, and the rest is unexplained. V and J calls and clone size come straight from that table; D and trimming were deduced from the DNA. Present in this sample are approximately 99,000 clones, around 80% of which were seen just once. The leading ten clones occupy around 5.4% of the sample.

CDR3 length: 17 amino acids, cysteine to phenylalanine. Only the CDR3 portion is preserved as DNA: 51 bases, with reading frame beginning at the first base. Deletion took 5 bases off V and 0 bases off J, with a span of 17 bases between the germline ends. Per the germline V gene (reference sequence), SEHNR is the CDR1 and FQNEAQ is the CDR2. Study-wide findings and limitations: The three-group TCR overlap response model was described as speculative and requiring prospective validation. TCR clonality showed no direct relationship with survival, which suggests that a diverse polyclonal response may be important. Longer time to progression and overall survival after dendritic cell vaccination were predicted by higher estimated pretreatment TIL content. The cohort was small and heterogeneous, only a few patients had full blood and tumor sets, and even fewer had initial-recurrent tumor pairs.

The chain employs TRBV7-9 and TRBJ1-5; matching of 6 bases hints at TRBD1 as the D gene. The sequences come from blood, collected after dendritic cell vaccination. The TCR was taken from a human donor with glioblastoma. For the CDR3, the sequence is CASSTDTWTDSNQPQHF. The DNA is as follows: TGTGCCAGCAGCACGGACACCTGGACAGATAGCAATCAGCCCCAGCATTTT.